These 7 T cell receptor beta chains were sequenced from one sample in a study of blood T cell repertoires in COVID-19. This table comes from immunoSEQ multiplex PCR, and its TCRdb copy is limited to in-frame clones, with some not included. The data contain about 150,000 clones, 80% to 90% of them singletons. The sequenced sample was peripheral blood. The source is a woman aged 45 to 65 with active or convalescent COVID-19.

This clone was detected once. J is TRBJ2-7 and V is TRBV5-6; weak D call: TRBD2 (5 bases). Per germline, CDR1 SGHDT and CDR2 YYEEEE. The CDR3 runs 13 residues. V dropped 4 bases and J dropped 3 bases, with 11 bases sitting between them. CDR3 loop: CASSLPGDYEQYF. CDR3 DNA sequence: TGTGCCAGCAGCCTCCCCGGGGACTACGAGCAGTACTTC.

J is TRBJ1-4 and V is TRBV10-1; TRBD1 is a possible D gene (6 bases). V was shortened by 4 bases and J by 8 bases, with 26 bases between the two germline ends. Germline V gene lookup returns CDR1 WNHNN and CDR2 SYGVQD (reference sequence). The CDR3 consists of 18 residues. The CDR3 DNA follows: TGCGCCAGCAGTGTACACGGGGGGCGTAACGGCCAATTCGAAAAACTGTTTTTT. Protein: CASSVHGGRNGQFEKLFF.

The chain is built from TRBV7-5 and TRBJ2-3; the table's D gene call, TRBD2, was not cross checked with the DNA. TRBV7-5 is a pseudogene segment. The CDR3 is made up of 18 amino acids. The CDR3 DNA is TGTGCCAGAAGCTTAGAATCAGCGGGAGGGCCTTGCACAGATACGCAGTATTTT. It translates to CARSLESAGGPCTDTQYF.

V is TRBV18 and J is TRBJ1-2; TRBD1 might be the D (5 bases). This CDR3 region has 15 residues. Looked up from germline, CDR1 is KGHSH and CDR2 is LQKENI. The V end lost 4 bases, the J end lost 0 bases, and 12 bases lay between the germline ends. The CDR3 DNA reads TGTGCCAGCTCACGGGGGACTGGAGCTAACTATGGCTACACCTTC. It is translated as CASSRGTGANYGYTF.

The rearrangement joins TRBV7-6 to TRBJ2-1; the match to TRBD1 covers 7 bases. The CDR3 spans 15 residues. Germline V gene data show CDR1 as SGHVS and CDR2 as FNYEAQ. The junction had 5 bases not matched to a gene; V was cut back by 5 bases and J by 1 base. The CDR3: CASSQTGNSYNEQFF. The CDR3 DNA reads as TGTGCCAGCAGCCAGACAGGGAATTCCTACAATGAGCAGTTCTTC.

The V call is TRBV29-1, the J call TRBJ1-1; no definite D call. The CDR3 consists of 12 residues. Trimming cost V 7 bases and J 1 base, with 10 bases left between them. Germline CDR1 SQVTM, CDR2 ANQGSEA. CDR3: CSAYSWNTEAFF. The CDR3 nucleotides read TGCAGCGCTTATTCTTGGAACACTGAAGCTTTCTTT.

J is TRBJ2-5 and V is TRBV18, with 12 bases fitting TRBD1. The ends lost 3 bases at V and 5 bases at J; junction bases unmatched: 7. The CDR3 is 16 residues long. The germline V gene has CDR1 KGHSH and CDR2 LQKENI. CDR3 residues: CASSPPGTGGLETQYF. The CDR3 bases are TGTGCCAGCTCACCTCCCGGGACAGGGGGCCTGGAGACCCAGTACTTC.